This TCR beta chain was recorded in a study of tumor-infiltrating lymphocytes in oesophageal squamous cell carcinoma. The V and J ends lost 3 bases and 5 bases respectively, with 7 bases between them. CDR1 and CDR2 from the germline V gene are LNHDA and SQIVND (reference sequence). The CDR3 sequence is 12 residues long. TCRdb re-derived calls from the PCR reads in MiXCR, one entry per CDR3 protein. The sample includes 10,000 to 14,000 distinct CDR3 sequences, less than 65% of them seen just once. By sample fraction, this clonotype is medium-sized (0.01 to 0.1%). The source material was esophageal tumor tissue. This TCR was sampled from a male donor with esophageal squamous cell carcinoma. The chain is built from TRBV19 and TRBJ2-5; no clear D. CDR3 residues: CASSMNRETQYF. The CDR3 DNA is TGTGCCAGTAGTATGAACCGGGAGACCCAGTACTTC.